The source of this T cell receptor (beta chain) is a study of post-analysis software for immune sequencing data. About the study: Recorded subtypes: relapsing-remitting, secondary progressive, progressive-relapsing; some patients unannotated.

Included in the TCR beta cDNA libraries were unique molecular identifiers. Using its own MiXCR run on the PCR reads, TCRdb lists one record per CDR3 protein. The sample has 500,000 to 600,000 distinct CDR3 sequences; roughly 45% are singletons. This CDR3 has 14 amino acids. Trimming removed 7 bases at V and 3 bases at J, with 15 bases between. The sample holds a few counts of this clonotype. Its specificity is not known. Points from the study as a whole: The F measure placed samples prepared in the same batch into strongly shared clusters. Patients showed TRBV5-6, TRBV5-1 and TRBV20-1 among several TRBV segments more frequent than in controls. Those with multiple sclerosis, the patient group, showed significantly lower normalized Chao1 diversity than controls.

The V call is TRBV12-3 or TRBV12-4, the J call TRBJ1-1; D not certain. This clonotype was sampled from a girl under 18 with multiple sclerosis. Material for sequencing was blood. The CDR3 loop reads CASTLDRSHTEAFF. The CDR3, as DNA: TGTGCCAGCACCTTGGACCGTTCCCACACTGAAGCTTTCTTT.